This T cell receptor (beta chain) was identified in a study of blood T cell repertoires in COVID-19. For the study at large: Nucleic acid was either cDNA or gDNA, and it came from T cells, B-cell-depleted T cells, or PBMCs.

The CDR3 is 13 amino acids. V shed 4 bases and J shed 4 bases, with 10 bases lying between them. Germline V gives CDR1 SGHAT, CDR2 FQNNGV. How the authors handled the data: Quantification of nucleated cells was approximated via reference gene primer amplification. The protocol was immunoSEQ multiplex PCR, while the TCRdb copy is restricted to in-frame clones and leaves out a portion. V and J calls and clone size are copied from that table; D and trimming were computed from the DNA. The top ten hold approximately 11% of the sample, which has under 200,000 clones, roughly nine tenths seen once. This clone was detected once.

Sequencing was done on a sample of peripheral blood. J is TRBJ1-2 and V is TRBV11-2; no clear D gene. This receptor was identified in a woman in her sixties with COVID-19, enrolled during active disease. CDR3 amino acids: CASSSTGVYGYTF. The CDR3 DNA is TGTGCCAGCAGCTCCACCGGGGTCTATGGCTACACCTTC.